This TCR beta chain derives from a study of cytomegalovirus exposure and HLA in healthy donors. Primers for the PCR totalled 60 Vbeta and 13 Jbeta. Sequencing used immunoSEQ multiplex PCR; TCRdb keeps in-frame clones, though not all of them. Its table records 150,000 to 200,000 clones. Whole-study results and caveats: Reports indicate that TCR beta sequences accurately predicted the HLA-A and HLA-B alleles of most subjects. Equally common other TCR beta chains were less clonally expanded than HLA-associated ones, a later analysis found.

Remarks on this clone: Its target is unknown.

The V end was cut by 0 bases, the J end by 3 bases, with 9 bases between. The CDR3 consists of 15 residues. Germline CDR1 and CDR2: SGHAT and FQNNGV. The source material was PBMCs. The chain employs TRBV11-2 and TRBJ1-5; D is undetermined. This clonotype originated in a woman in her late teens or twenties in good health and CMV-seropositive. CDR3 protein: CASSLDRQNNQPQHF. The CDR3 DNA is TGTGCCAGCAGCTTAGACAGGCAAAACAATCAGCCCCAGCATTTT. The entire variable domain, with the rest obtained from reference TRBV11-2 and TRBJ1-5, is as follows: EAGVAQSPRYKIIEKRQSVAFWCNPISGHATLYWYQQILGQGPKLLIQFQNNGVVDDSQLPKDRFSAERLKGVDSTLKIQPAKLEDSAVYLCASSLDRQNNQPQHFGDGTRLSIL.